These 17 T cell receptor beta chains came from one sample sequenced in a study of T cell changes during pregnancy in multiple sclerosis. Method: immunoSEQ multiplex PCR; TCRdb's copy keeps in-frame clones and lacks some. The data show over 60,000 clones, almost 97% seen once. This sample comprised CD8+ T cells from peripheral blood mononuclear cells, obtained after pregnancy. All receptors derive from a female donor with multiple sclerosis, enrolled in a pregnancy study.

The chain uses TRBV28 and TRBJ1-5; D remains ambiguous. The CDR3 totals 11 residues. Germline lookup yields CDR1 MDHEN and CDR2 SYDVKM. Deletions cut 6 bases from V and 4 bases from J, with 4 bases between. CDR3 DNA: TGTGCCAGCAGATCAAATCAGCCCCAGCATTTT. This translates into CASRSNQPQHF.

The V gene is TRBV9, the J gene TRBJ2-5; possible D gene TRBD1, 5 bases. V was shortened by 4 bases and J by 5 bases, with 21 bases between the two germline ends. Germline assignment: CDR1 SGDLS and CDR2 YYNGEE. This CDR3 comprises 16 residues. CDR3 in amino acids: CASSPQGAGSTETQYF. CDR3 nucleotides: TGTGCCAGCAGCCCCCAAGGTGCAGGGTCGACCGAGACCCAGTACTTC.

V and J are TRBV29-1 and TRBJ2-1; 7 bases match TRBD1. The CDR3 consists of 15 residues. CDR1 and CDR2 (germline): SQVTM, ANQGSEA. Germline trimming cut 8 bases from V and 4 bases from J; bases unmatched to any gene: 14. The CDR3 loop reads CSLTRPGQSYNEQFF. The CDR3 coding sequence is TGCAGCCTCACAAGGCCGGGACAGTCTTACAATGAGCAGTTCTTC.

V gene TRBV5-1 combines with J gene TRBJ2-5; 14 bases line up with TRBD2. After removal of 4 bases from V and 5 bases from J, the junction contained 10 bases not matched to a gene. The CDR3 has 17 amino acids. Germline CDR1 is SGHRS and CDR2 is YFSETQ. CDR3 DNA sequence: TGCGCCAGCAGCACCCGGACTAGCGGGAGGAGTGGGGAGACCCAGTACTTC. Translation gives CASSTRTSGRSGETQYF.

This chain joins TRBV5-4 and TRBJ2-7, with TRBD2 identical over 11 bases. CDR1 is SGHNT and CDR2 is YYREEE in the germline V gene (reference sequence). The CDR3 runs to 15 residues. The trim removed 4 bases at V and 2 bases at J, leaving 5 bases unmatched. Written as DNA, the CDR3 is TGTGCCAGCAGCCGCAATAGCGGGAGGGCCTACGAGCAGTACTTC. Its translation is CASSRNSGRAYEQYF. The full variable domain, its missing parts supplied by reference TRBV5-4 and TRBJ2-7, is ETGVTQSPTHLIKTRGQQVTLRCSSQSGHNTVSWYQQALGQGPQFIFQYYREEENGRGNFPPRFSGLQFPNYSSELNVNALELDDSALYLCASSRNSGRAYEQYFGPGTRLTVT.

This clone was recorded once. This sequence joins TRBV4-3 and TRBJ2-7; 8 bases are shared with TRBD2. The CDR3 consists of 16 residues. Trimming took 0 bases from V and 4 from J; bases not matched to a gene: 8. CDR1 and CDR2 from the germline V gene are LGHNA and YSLEER. The CDR3: CASSQDQALAVYEQYF. The CDR3 DNA follows: TGCGCCAGCAGCCAAGACCAGGCACTAGCGGTTTACGAGCAGTACTTC.

The J gene is TRBJ2-5, the V gene TRBV10-1; the D gene is possibly TRBD1 (7 bases). The CDR3 spans 14 residues. Per the germline V gene, CDR1 is WNHNN and CDR2 is SYGVQD (reference sequence). The V and J ends lost 4 bases and 0 bases respectively, with 9 bases between them. The CDR3 DNA follows: TGCGCCAGCAGTGCCAGGGGGGACCAAGAGACCCAGTACTTC. Its protein product is CASSARGDQETQYF.

This clone was seen once. V and J are TRBV11-2 and TRBJ2-3; 9 bases map to TRBD2. Germline values: CDR1 SGHAT, CDR2 FQNNGV. The V segment lost 4 bases and the J segment 1 base; nucleotides outside the gene matches: 12. The CDR3 is 18 amino acids. Written as DNA, the CDR3 is TGTGCCAGCAGCTCAGGGGGTAGCGGGAGAGGGGGCACAGATACGCAGTATTTT. Translated: CASSSGGSGRGGTDTQYF.

The chain carries TRBV7-6 and TRBJ2-7; 7 bases are shared with TRBD1. Per the germline V gene, CDR1 is SGHVS and CDR2 is FNYEAQ. The length of the CDR3 is 16 residues. The V segment lost 3 bases and the J segment 0 bases; nucleotides outside the gene matches: 8. The CDR3 is CASSLSTGAGSYEQYF. Written as DNA, the CDR3 is TGTGCCAGCAGCTTGTCCACAGGGGCTGGCTCCTACGAGCAGTACTTC.

Points on this clone: Other DNA sequences from this sample encode an identical CDR3 as well. The genes are TRBV9 and TRBJ2-3, with 9 bases fitting TRBD2. The J segment lost 2 bases and the V segment lost 0 bases, leaving 1 base of the junction unmatched. CDR3 length: 15 residues. The germline gives CDR1 SGDLS, CDR2 YYNGEE. The CDR3 region has the DNA TGTGCCAGCAGCGTAGGACTAGCGGACACAGATACGCAGTATTTT. Translation: CASSVGLADTDTQYF.

The chain couples TRBV5-1 to TRBJ2-1; TRBD2 is a possible D gene (6 bases). CDR3 length: 15 amino acids. V lost 0 bases and J 4 bases, leaving 11 bases between the germline ends. The germline CDR1 and CDR2 sequences are SGHRS and YFSETQ. The CDR3 DNA is TGCGCCAGCAGCTTGGCCCCGGGACTGTACAATGAGCAGTTCTTC. It is translated as CASSLAPGLYNEQFF.

This sequence joins TRBV7-6 and TRBJ2-7; 7 positions match TRBD2. With 5 bases clipped from V and 2 bases from J, the junction kept 3 bases outside the gene matches. Germline assignment: CDR1 SGHVS and CDR2 FNYEAQ. CDR3 size: 13 residues. The CDR3 bases are TGTGCCAGCAGCGCCGGGACTACCTACGAGCAGTACTTC. This sequence encodes CASSAGTTYEQYF.

The chain combines TRBV27 with TRBJ1-2, with D perhaps matching TRBD1 (5 bases). V was shortened by 5 bases and J by 5 bases, with 21 bases between the two germline ends. In germline, CDR1 is MNHEY, CDR2 SMNVEV (reference sequence). This CDR3 region has 16 residues. CDR3 coding DNA: TGTGCCAGCAGTCCCGGGACCGGGGGAACTTGGTATGGCTACACCTTC. Protein sequence: CASSPGTGGTWYGYTF.

The chain joins TRBV28 to TRBJ1-3, with D perhaps matching TRBD1 (5 bases). The V gene's germline CDR1 is MDHEN and CDR2 SYDVKM. Trimming removed 4 bases at V and 0 bases at J, with 7 bases between. This CDR3 spans 14 amino acids. The CDR3 nucleotides read TGTGCCAGCAGTTACAGGAGCTCTGGAAACACCATATATTTT. Its translation: CASSYRSSGNTIYF. Full variable domain (remainder filled in from reference TRBV28 and TRBJ1-3): DVKVTQSSRYLVKRTGEKVFLECVQDMDHENMFWYRQDPGLGLRLIYFSYDVKMKEKGDIPEGYSVSREKKERFSLILESASTNQTSMYLCASSYRSSGNTIYFGEGSWLTVV.

The rearrangement joins TRBV19 to TRBJ1-2; 7 bases align to TRBD1. The CDR3 runs to 13 residues. The junction had 6 bases not matched to a gene; V was cut back by 3 bases and J by 8 bases. Germline V gene lookup returns CDR1 LNHDA and CDR2 SQIVND (reference sequence). The CDR3: CASSMGQRNGYTF. The CDR3 DNA is TGTGCCAGTAGTATGGGACAGCGGAACGGCTACACCTTC.

The genes are TRBV6-5 and TRBJ2-7; 10 bases align to TRBD2. Germline assignment: CDR1 MNHEY and CDR2 SVGAGI. The CDR3 runs to 14 residues. Trimming at V came to 4 bases and at J to 7 bases, leaving 7 bases not matched to a gene. CDR3 bases: TGTGCCAGCAGTTCGTCGGGACTAGCGAGGGAGCAGTACTTC. Its translation is CASSSSGLAREQYF.

The rearrangement uses TRBV4-2 and TRBJ2-7; TRBD2 agrees at 11 bases. Trimming cost V 0 bases and J 6 bases; bases outside gene matches: 4. Per the germline V gene, CDR1 is LGHNA and CDR2 is YNFKEQ. The CDR3 spans 15 residues. The CDR3 DNA follows: TGTGCCAGCAGCCAAGATAGCGGGAGGGCCCGCGAGCAGTACTTC. Amino acids: CASSQDSGRAREQYF.